Reported below is one T cell receptor beta chain. Its matching antigen is unknown. These data come from a study of T cells expressing NK-cell markers. Study-wide context: Investigators obtained TCR beta repertoires from sorted CD3+CD56+NKG2C+, CD3+CD56+NKG2C- and CD3+CD56-NKG2C+ T cells. Seven donors tested HCMV-seropositive and one tested seronegative among the eight sequenced.

Overall study results and limits: A range of roughly 1.0-8% of CD8+ T cells consisted of dominant NKG2C+ clonotypes in 5 to 7 donors. For four donors, these clonotypes were likewise the leading ones in the CD3+CD56-NKG2C+ fraction.

CDR3 length equals 13 residues. The germline CDR1 and CDR2 sequences are MNHEY and SVGAGI. Following a re-call of the 5' RACE reads, TCRdb has one entry per CDR3 protein and lacks DNA. This table lists about 190,000 distinct CDR3 sequences. The sample was blood T cells: a sorted CD56 or NKG2C T cell subset, CD4+ or CD8+ T cells, or bulk PBMC T cells (not recorded which). The sequence derives from a man aged 18-69 years in good health. The chain carries TRBV6-5 and TRBJ1-2; no DNA is available, so the TRBD1 call from TCRdb remains unchecked. The CDR3 loop reads CASSWQGASGYTF.